These T cell receptor beta chains were read from a single sample in a study of PD-1 blockade in classical Hodgkin lymphoma. TCRdb's table, derived via immunoSEQ multiplex PCR, lists solely in-frame clones and lacks some. The top ten clones hold about 8.6% of a sample with 20,000 to 30,000 clones, roughly 80% of them seen once. Sequencing used peripheral blood mononuclear cells (PBMCs), obtained before the second cycle of nivolumab. The receptors derive from a human donor with classical Hodgkin lymphoma. Both conserved end residues are part of each CDR3. D genes are given only for firm matches. Clone size is given for some rows only: seen once, a few or many times, or a class if the clone is expanded.

TRBJ1-5 | TRBD1 | TRBV7-8 | NA | TGTGCCAGCAGCTTGGGACAGGTAAACAATCAGCCCCAGCATTTT | CASSLGQVNNQPQHF
TRBJ1-2 | TRBD1 | TRBV27 | medium-sized | TGTGCCAGCAGTTTGGACAGGGAAAGTAGTGGCTACACCTTC | CASSLDRESSGYTF
TRBJ2-3 | NA | TRBV5-6 | once | TGTGCCAGCAGCTTGCGGGGCGGGGTTTCAGATACGCAGTATTTT | CASSLRGGVSDTQYF
TRBJ2-7 | NA | TRBV6-5 | NA | TGTGCCAGCAGCAACGCGGGACAGAGCTACGAGCAGTACTTC | CASSNAGQSYEQYF
TRBJ2-7 | TRBD2 | TRBV28 | NA | TGTGCCAGCGCCCGGGGGGGGTTTTCCTACGAGCAGTACTTC | CASARGGFSYEQYF
TRBJ2-1 | TRBD1 | TRBV28 | NA | TGTGCCAGCAGTTTACTTGGGACAGGGCTCTACAATGAGCAGTTCTTC | CASSLLGTGLYNEQFF
TRBJ2-5 | NA | TRBV9 | NA | TGTGCCAGCAGCGTAGGAGTAGCGAGCCAAGAGACCCAGTACTTC | CASSVGVASQETQYF
TRBJ2-3 | NA | TRBV4-3 | NA | TGCGCCAGCAGCCAAGCGGGAGTGAGCACAGATACGCAGTATTTT | CASSQAGVSTDTQYF
TRBJ1-5 | NA | TRBV2 | NA | TGTGCCAGCAGTGAAATCTCGTTTTCGGGGATGAGCAATCAGCCCCAGCATTTT | CASSEISFSGMSNQPQHF
TRBJ2-7 | NA | TRBV18 | NA | TGTGCCAGCTCACCACCGGTGCAGGGAGAGCAGTACTTC | CASSPPVQGEQYF
TRBJ2-4 | NA | TRBV19 | NA | TGTGCCAGTAGTATCGACAGCTTAGCCAAAAACATTCAGTACTTC | CASSIDSLAKNIQYF
TRBJ1-1 | NA | TRBV7-9 | NA | TGTGCCAGCAGCTTAGTTCGCGACACTGAAGCTTTCTTT | CASSLVRDTEAFF
TRBJ1-2 | NA | TRBV4-3 | few | TGCGCCAGCAGCCGGGGCGCTTATGGCTACACCTTC | CASSRGAYGYTF
TRBJ2-2 | NA | TRBV19 | NA | TGTGCCAGTAGTATAATCGGGGACACCGGGGAGCTGTTTTTT | CASSIIGDTGELFF
TRBJ2-3 | NA | TRBV21-1 | NA | TGTGCCAGCAGCAATGGACGACTAGCGGGAGAACGAGATACGCAGTATTTT | CASSNGRLAGERDTQYF
TRBJ2-4 | NA | TRBV2 | NA | TGTGCCTCCCAACTGGACGGGCAAAACATTCAGTACTTC | CASQLDGQNIQYF
TRBJ2-1 | NA | TRBV10-2 | NA | TGCGCCAGCAGGATGGACTCAATCTCCTACAATGAGCAGTTCTTC | CASRMDSISYNEQFF
TRBJ1-2 | NA | TRBV10-3 | NA | TGTGCCATCAGTGAGAGTCTGGGCCTTTATGGCTACACCTTC | CAISESLGLYGYTF
TRBJ1-2 | TRBD1 | TRBV4-1 | NA | TGCGCCAGCAGCCCTTCCCGGACAGGGGCTGGCTATGGCTACACCTTC | CASSPSRTGAGYGYTF
TRBJ1-5 | NA | TRBV7-2 | NA | TGTGCCAGCAGCCTTCTCTTGAATCAGCCCCAGCATTTT | CASSLLLNQPQHF
TRBJ1-3 | NA | TRBV9 | NA | TGTGCCAGCAGCGTAGAGGGAAGCTCTGGAAACACCATATATTTT | CASSVEGSSGNTIYF
TRBJ2-7 | NA | TRBV19 | NA | TGTGCCAGTAGTATAGTTCCGGGAACACTAAGGCACGAGCAGTACTTC | CASSIVPGTLRHEQYF
TRBJ2-2 | TRBD2 | TRBV4-1 | NA | TGCGCCAGCAGCCAACTAGGACTAGCGAACACCGGGGAGCTGTTTTTT | CASSQLGLANTGELFF
TRBJ2-1 | NA | TRBV7-8 | NA | TGTGCCAGCAGCTCAGATCTCGCCATCAATGAGCAGTTCTTC | CASSSDLAINEQFF
TRBJ2-1 | NA | TRBV5-1 | NA | TGCGCCAGCAGCTTGTTGGGCGATGAGCAGTTCTTC | CASSLLGDEQFF
TRBJ2-1 | NA | TRBV7-2 | NA | TGTGCCAGCAGCTTAAGTTTCAATGAGCAGTTCTTC | CASSLSFNEQFF
TRBJ2-7 | TRBD1 | TRBV6-6 | few | TGTGCCAGCACCACGGACAGGGGGAGGGGGGAGCAGTACTTC | CASTTDRGRGEQYF
TRBJ2-7 | TRBD1 | TRBV2 | NA | TGTGCCACCAGTGAGGGACAGGGGGGTGCCGAGCAGTACTTC | CATSEGQGGAEQYF
TRBJ2-2 | NA | TRBV30 | NA | TGTGCCTGGAGTACCTACACCGGGGAGCTGTTTTTT | CAWSTYTGELFF
TRBJ1-1 | NA | TRBV9 | NA | TGTGCCAGCAGCGTAGGGACACTAGGCCCGACAGCTTTCTTT | CASSVGTLGPTAFF
TRBJ1-2 | TRBD1 | TRBV6-5 | NA | TGTGCCAGCAGGCAGGGGGGGTACGATGGCTACACCTTC | CASRQGGYDGYTF
TRBJ2-7 | TRBD2 | TRBV4-1 | NA | TGCGCCAGCAGCCAAGATTCGGGGACTACCTACGAGCAGTACTTC | CASSQDSGTTYEQYF
TRBJ2-7 | TRBD1 | TRBV5-1 | NA | TGCGCCAGCAGCTGGCAGGGGGCAGGATTCTTCTACGAGCAGTACTTC | CASSWQGAGFFYEQYF
TRBJ2-5 | TRBD1 | TRBV7-9 | NA | TGTGCCAGCAGTTCCGGGACAGGGGCTTCGGAGACCCAGTACTTC | CASSSGTGASETQYF
TRBJ2-3 | NA | TRBV10-3 | NA | TGTGCCATCAGTTATCAAGCGGTCAACCCTTCTAGCACAGATACGCAGTATTTT | CAISYQAVNPSSTDTQYF
TRBJ2-6 | TRBD2 | TRBV4-1 | once | TGCGCCAGCAGCCAAGAGTGGGGGGGTTATGGGGCCAACGTCCTGACTTTC | CASSQEWGGYGANVLTF
TRBJ2-3 | TRBD2 | TRBV27 | few | TGTGCCAGCAGTCTAGCGGAGTACACAGATACGCAGTATTTT | CASSLAEYTDTQYF
TRBJ2-6 | TRBD2 | TRBV9 | NA | TGTGCCAGCAGCGTAGGACTAGCGGGAGACGTCCTGACTTTC | CASSVGLAGDVLTF
TRBJ1-2 | TRBD1 | TRBV19 | NA | TGTGCCAGTAGCCGTGGACAGGGGGTCCGGGATGGCTACACCTTC | CASSRGQGVRDGYTF
TRBJ1-4 | NA | TRBV4-1 | NA | TGCGCCAGCAGCCAGTACAGAGCTAATGAAAAACTGTTTTTT | CASSQYRANEKLFF
TRBJ2-6 | NA | TRBV7-9 | NA | TGTGCCAGCAGCTTAGCCGGGGCTGGGGCCAACGTCCTGACTTTC | CASSLAGAGANVLTF
TRBJ2-5 | NA | TRBV2 | NA | TGTGCCAGCAGTGTCAGAGAGACCCAGTACTTC | CASSVRETQYF
TRBJ2-2 | NA | TRBV4-1 | few | TGCGCCAGCAGCCAAGCCGGGGAGCTGTTTTTT | CASSQAGELFF
TRBJ2-3 | TRBD2 | TRBV19 | once | TGTGCCAGTAGAAGACTAGCGGGAGGGACCACAGATACGCAGTATTTT | CASRRLAGGTTDTQYF
TRBJ2-1 | TRBD2 | TRBV9 | NA | TGTGCCAGCAGCGCCCCACTAGCGGGAAGCTACAATGAGCAGTTCTTC | CASSAPLAGSYNEQFF
TRBJ1-2 | NA | TRBV6-5 | NA | TGTGCCAGCAGTTATGACAGACACTATGGCTACACCTTC | CASSYDRHYGYTF
TRBJ1-1 | NA | TRBV6-6 | NA | TGTGCCAGCAGTTACCTGGGGGGGGACGCTTTCTTT | CASSYLGGDAFF
TRBJ1-1 | TRBD1 | TRBV6-5 | NA | TGTGCCAGCAGTTCCCCCGGACAGGGCGGGAACACTGAAGCTTTCTTT | CASSSPGQGGNTEAFF
TRBJ2-1 | TRBD2 | TRBV30 | few | TGTGCCTGGAGCGAGAGCCCCGGGGGGGGAATCTTC | CAWSESPGGGIF
TRBJ2-7 | TRBD2 | TRBV7-8 | NA | TGTGCCAGCAGAGATCTGGGACTAGCGGCTTACGAGCAGTACTTC | CASRDLGLAAYEQYF
TRBJ1-1 | NA | TRBV4-2 | NA | TGTGCCAGCAGCCAAGATGGGGATATGACTGAAGCTTTCTTT | CASSQDGDMTEAFF
TRBJ2-7 | TRBD2 | TRBV6-5 | NA | TGTGCCAGCAGTTACGCCCCCGGGACTAGCGGGATGAAGGAGTACTTC | CASSYAPGTSGMKEYF
TRBJ2-5 | NA | TRBV7-9 | NA | TGTGCCAGCAGCAAAGGACCGGGACAGGGAGGACTAGCGGAAGAGACCCAGTACTTC | CASSKGPGQGGLAEETQYF
TRBJ2-1 | TRBD2 | TRBV28 | once | TGTGCCAGCAGCCACCTAGCGGGAGGGCCGCGGGAGCAGTTCTTC | CASSHLAGGPREQFF
TRBJ1-1 | TRBD1 | TRBV5-6 | NA | TGTGCCAGCAGCCCGCGGACAGGGTCGAACACTGAAGCTTTCTTT | CASSPRTGSNTEAFF
TRBJ2-1 | TRBD1 | TRBV10-2 | NA | TGCGCCACCACCGGACAGGGTTCCTACAATGAGCAGTTCTTC | CATTGQGSYNEQFF
TRBJ1-5 | NA | TRBV28 | NA | TGTGCCAGCAGTATTACAGGGTTCCAGCCCCAGCATTTT | CASSITGFQPQHF
TRBJ2-1 | TRBD2 | TRBV7-9 | NA | TGTGCCAGCAGTTTAGAGGGCGGGAGGTACTATGAGCAGTTCTTC | CASSLEGGRYYEQFF